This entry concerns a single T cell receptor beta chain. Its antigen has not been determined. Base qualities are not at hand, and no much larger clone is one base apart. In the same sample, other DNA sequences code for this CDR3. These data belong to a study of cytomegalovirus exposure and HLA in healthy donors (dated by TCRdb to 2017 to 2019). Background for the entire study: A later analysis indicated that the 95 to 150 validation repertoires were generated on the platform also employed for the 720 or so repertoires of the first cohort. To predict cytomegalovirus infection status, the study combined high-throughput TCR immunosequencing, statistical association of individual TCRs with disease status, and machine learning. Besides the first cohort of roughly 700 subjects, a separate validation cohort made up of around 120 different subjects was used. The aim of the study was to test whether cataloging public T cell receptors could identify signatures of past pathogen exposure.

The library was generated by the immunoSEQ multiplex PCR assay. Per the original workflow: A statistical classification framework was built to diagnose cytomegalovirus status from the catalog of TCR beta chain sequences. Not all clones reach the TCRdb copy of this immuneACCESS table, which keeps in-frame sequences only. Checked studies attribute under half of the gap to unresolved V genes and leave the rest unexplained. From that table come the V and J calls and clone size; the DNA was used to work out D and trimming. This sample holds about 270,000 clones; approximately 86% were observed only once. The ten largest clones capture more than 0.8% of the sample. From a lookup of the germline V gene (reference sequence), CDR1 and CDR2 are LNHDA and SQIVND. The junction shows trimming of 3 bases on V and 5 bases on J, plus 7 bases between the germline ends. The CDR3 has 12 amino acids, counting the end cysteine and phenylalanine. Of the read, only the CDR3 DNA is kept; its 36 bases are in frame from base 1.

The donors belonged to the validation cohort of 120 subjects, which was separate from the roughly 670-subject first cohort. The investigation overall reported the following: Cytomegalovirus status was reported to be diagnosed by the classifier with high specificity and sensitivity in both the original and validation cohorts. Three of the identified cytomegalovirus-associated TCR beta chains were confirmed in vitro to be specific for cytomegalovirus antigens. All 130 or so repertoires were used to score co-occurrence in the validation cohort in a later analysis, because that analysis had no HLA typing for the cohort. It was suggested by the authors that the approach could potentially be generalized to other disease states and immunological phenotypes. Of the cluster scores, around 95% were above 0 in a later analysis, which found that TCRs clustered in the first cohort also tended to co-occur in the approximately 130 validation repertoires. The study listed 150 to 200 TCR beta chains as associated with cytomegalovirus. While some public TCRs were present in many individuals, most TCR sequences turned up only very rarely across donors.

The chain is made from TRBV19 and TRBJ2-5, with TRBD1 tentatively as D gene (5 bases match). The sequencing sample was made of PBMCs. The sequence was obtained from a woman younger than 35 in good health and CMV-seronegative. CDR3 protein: CASSIAGETQYF. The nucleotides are TGTGCCAGTAGTATTGCAGGGGAGACCCAGTACTTC.